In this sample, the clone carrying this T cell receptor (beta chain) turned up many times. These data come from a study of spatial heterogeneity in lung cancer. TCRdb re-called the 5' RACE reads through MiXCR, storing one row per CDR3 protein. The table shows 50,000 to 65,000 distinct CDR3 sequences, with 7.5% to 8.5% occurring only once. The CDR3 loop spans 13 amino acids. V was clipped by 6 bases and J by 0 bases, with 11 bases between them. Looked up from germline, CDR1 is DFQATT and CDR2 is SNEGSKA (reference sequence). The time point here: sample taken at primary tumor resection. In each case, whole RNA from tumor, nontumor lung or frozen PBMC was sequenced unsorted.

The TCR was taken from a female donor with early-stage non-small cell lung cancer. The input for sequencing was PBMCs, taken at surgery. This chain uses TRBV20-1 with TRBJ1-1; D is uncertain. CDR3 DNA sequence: TGCAGTGCCCCGGGCCAGATGAACACTGAAGCTTTCTTT. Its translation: CSAPGQMNTEAFF.